The source of this TCR beta chain is a study of cytomegalovirus exposure and HLA in healthy donors. Study conclusions and caveats: The likely origin of a cluster of highly shared sequence variants was a sequencing artifact. Some V segments, TRBV6-2 and TRBV6-3 among them, were indistinguishable and were therefore excluded.

The PCR used 60 Vbeta and 13 Jbeta primers. The repertoire was sequenced with immunoSEQ multiplex PCR; TCRdb's copy has only in-frame clones and lacks some. This table holds about 100,000 clones, approximately 64% found once. CDR3 length: 14 amino acids. Germline-derived CDR1 and CDR2 are LNHDA and SQIVND (reference sequence). V was cut by 5 bases and J by 2 bases, with 13 bases left in between. Despite likely unrecorded immune exposures, the donors were nominally healthy at the time of sampling. As concerns this clone: No antigen is known for it.

V and J are TRBV19 and TRBJ2-7, with a tentative D call TRBD1 (5 bases). The sequence came from a human donor in good health. Sequenced sample: PBMCs. DNA of the CDR3: TGTGCCAGTAGTGCCGCCCGCAGGGCCTACGAGCAGTACTTC. It codes for CASSAARRAYEQYF.